The sequence of this T cell receptor (beta chain) was determined in a study of regulatory T cells in long-lasting Graves disease. Researchers made TCR beta libraries by using iRepertoire HTBI primers and running Arm-PCR on CDR3 regions. TCRdb redid the calling of the multiplex PCR reads with MiXCR, one entry per CDR3 protein. The repertoire holds fewer than 650,000 distinct CDR3 sequences, under 20% seen once, with 18% in the top ten. CDR1 and CDR2 from the germline V gene are ENHRY and SYGVKD. The CDR3 contains 13 residues. The study, taken as a whole, reports: Persistent disease preferred TRBV28, TRBJ1-2 and TRBJ2-5; new disease, TRBV20-1 and TRBJ2-1.

Documented time point: newly diagnosed GD, antithyroid drugs for less than 3 months. Construction of the TCR library relied on RNA isolated from PBMCs. A note on this clonotype: Its antigen is unidentified. An end of the junction does not agree with germline; a read error may underlie this.

Separately, the same data were catalogued under a study of T cells in Graves' hyperthyroidism and ophthalmopathy.

Sequencing used peripheral blood mononuclear cells (PBMCs), obtained at new diagnosis, from a patient treated with antithyroid drugs. The source of this sequence is a woman aged 30 to 39 with Graves disease. The genes are TRBV10-3 and TRBJ2-7; D is perhaps TRBD1 (6 bases). The CDR3 sequence is CASSSQGIEGQYF. The CDR3 bases are TGTGCCAGCAGTTCCCAGGGGATCGAGGGGCAGTACTTC.